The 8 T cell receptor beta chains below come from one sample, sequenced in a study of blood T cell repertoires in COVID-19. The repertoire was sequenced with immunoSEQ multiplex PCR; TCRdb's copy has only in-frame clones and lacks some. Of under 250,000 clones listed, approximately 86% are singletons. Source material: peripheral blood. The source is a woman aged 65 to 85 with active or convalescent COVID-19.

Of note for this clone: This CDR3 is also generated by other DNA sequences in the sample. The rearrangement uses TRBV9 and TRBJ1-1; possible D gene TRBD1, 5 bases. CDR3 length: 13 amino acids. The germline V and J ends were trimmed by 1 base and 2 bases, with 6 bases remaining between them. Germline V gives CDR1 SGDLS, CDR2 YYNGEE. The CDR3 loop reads CASSVQGNTEAFF. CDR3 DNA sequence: TGTGCCAGCAGCGTACAGGGAAACACTGAAGCTTTCTTT.

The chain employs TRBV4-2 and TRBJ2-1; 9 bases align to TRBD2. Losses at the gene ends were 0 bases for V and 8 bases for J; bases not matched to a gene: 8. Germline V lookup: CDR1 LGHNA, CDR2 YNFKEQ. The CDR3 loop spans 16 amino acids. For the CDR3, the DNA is TGTGCCAGCAGCCAAGAAGGGCGGGGGGGCATTGATGAGCAGTTCTTC. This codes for CASSQEGRGGIDEQFF.

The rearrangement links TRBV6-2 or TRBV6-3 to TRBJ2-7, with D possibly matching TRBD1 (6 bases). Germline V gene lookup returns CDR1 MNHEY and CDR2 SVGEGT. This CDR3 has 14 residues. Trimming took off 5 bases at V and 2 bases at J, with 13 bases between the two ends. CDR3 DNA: TGTGCCAGCAGTCTCCCGGGGACAACCTACGAGCAGTACTTC. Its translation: CASSLPGTTYEQYF.

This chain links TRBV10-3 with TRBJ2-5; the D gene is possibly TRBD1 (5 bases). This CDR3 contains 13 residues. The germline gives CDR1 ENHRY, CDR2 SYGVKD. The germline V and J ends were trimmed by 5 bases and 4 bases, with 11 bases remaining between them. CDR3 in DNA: TGTGCCATCAGTACAGGAGAGACAGAGACCCAGTACTTC. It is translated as CAISTGETETQYF.

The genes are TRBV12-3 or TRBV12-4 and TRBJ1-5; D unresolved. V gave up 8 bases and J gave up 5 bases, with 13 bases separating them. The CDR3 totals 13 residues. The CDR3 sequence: CASAQREDQPQHF. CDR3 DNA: TGTGCCAGCGCTCAACGGGAAGATCAGCCCCAGCATTTT.

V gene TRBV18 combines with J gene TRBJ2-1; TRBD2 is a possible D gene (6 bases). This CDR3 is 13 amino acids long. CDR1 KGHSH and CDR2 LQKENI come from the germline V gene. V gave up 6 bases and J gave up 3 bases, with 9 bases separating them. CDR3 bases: TGTGCCAGCTCGCGACTAGACTACAATGAGCAGTTCTTC. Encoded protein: CASSRLDYNEQFF. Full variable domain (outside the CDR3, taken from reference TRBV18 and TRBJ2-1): NAGVMQNPRHLVRRRGQEARLRCSPMKGHSHVYWYRQLPEEGLKFMVYLQKENIIDESGMPKERFSAEFPKEGPSILRIQQVVRGDSAAYFCASSRLDYNEQFFGPGTRLTVL.

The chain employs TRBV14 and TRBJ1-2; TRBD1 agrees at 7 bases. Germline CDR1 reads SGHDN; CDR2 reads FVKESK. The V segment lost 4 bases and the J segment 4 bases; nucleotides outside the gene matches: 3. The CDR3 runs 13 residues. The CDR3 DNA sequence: TGTGCCAGCAGCCGACAGGGTGCCTATGGCTACACCTTC. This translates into CASSRQGAYGYTF.

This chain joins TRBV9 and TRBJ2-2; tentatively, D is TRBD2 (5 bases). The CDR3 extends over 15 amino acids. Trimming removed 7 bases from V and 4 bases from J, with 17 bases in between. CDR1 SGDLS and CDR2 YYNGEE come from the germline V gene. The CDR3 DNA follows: TGTGCCAGCTCCCTAGGCGGGCAAAGCACCGGGGAGCTGTTTTTT. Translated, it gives CASSLGGQSTGELFF.